This T cell receptor (beta chain) was obtained from a study of blood T cell repertoires in COVID-19. V lost 2 bases, J lost 5 bases, and 12 bases lay in between. CDR3 length: 15 amino acids. Germline V gene lookup returns CDR1 MDHEN and CDR2 SYDVKM. Clones were sequenced by immunoSEQ multiplex PCR, and TCRdb holds only the in-frame ones, with some missing. The sample yields tens of thousands of clones, about 90% seen once. This clonotype was obtained from a woman between 55 and 75 years old with active or convalescent COVID-19. The J gene is TRBJ1-4, the V gene TRBV28, with a tentative D call TRBD1 (5 bases). The sequencing input was peripheral blood. CDR3 in DNA: TGTGCCAGCAGTTTAGGAACAGGCCCGAATGAAAAACTGTTTTTT. Translated: CASSLGTGPNEKLFF.